This T cell receptor (beta chain) was observed in a study of identical twins. Study-wide results and limits: With beta out-of-frame sequences, excess sharing by twins was weaker.

This clonotype was counted at least ten times. Its antigen is undetermined. Template switching, a step in the protocol, added a universal primer site, and cDNA carried unique molecular identifiers. Using its own MiXCR run on the 5' RACE reads, TCRdb lists one record per CDR3 protein. The data contain approximately 240,000 distinct CDR3 sequences, around 15% of them seen just once; the ten biggest clones take up 8.8%. Germline V lookup: CDR1 ENHRY, CDR2 SYGVKD. Trimming removed 5 bases at V and 8 bases at J, with 7 bases between. CDR3 length equals 11 residues. The chain couples TRBV10-3 to TRBJ2-1; no definite D call. Sequenced input: memory (CD45RO+) T cells sorted from blood. The sequence came from a young woman in good health. CDR3 sequence reads: CAISSRDEQFF. In DNA, the CDR3 is TGTGCCATCAGTTCTCGGGATGAGCAGTTCTTC.